This TCR gamma chain was obtained from a study of γδ T cells in repeated Plasmodium falciparum infection. This clone was seen a few times. This likely stems from a read error, as it lies one base from a far larger clone. The same CDR3 arises from other DNA sequences in this sample as well. Sequencing covered both gamma and delta TCR chains per sample. TCRdb used CATT to re-call clones from the multiplex PCR reads. Of around 27,000 gamma-chain clones in the sample, more than 1.4% were seen once. The source of this sequence is a pool of human donors (malaria-infected and uninfected, not separated). Specimen: gamma-delta T cells from blood.

This CDR3 is CATWDGTRGQLFF. For the CDR3, the DNA is TGTGCCACCTGGGACGGGACCAGGGGCCAATTGTTCTTT. A V gene of TRGV2 was called, but no J gene was assigned. Germline-derived CDR1 and CDR2 are EGSNGY and YDSYNSKV. The length of the CDR3 is 13 residues.